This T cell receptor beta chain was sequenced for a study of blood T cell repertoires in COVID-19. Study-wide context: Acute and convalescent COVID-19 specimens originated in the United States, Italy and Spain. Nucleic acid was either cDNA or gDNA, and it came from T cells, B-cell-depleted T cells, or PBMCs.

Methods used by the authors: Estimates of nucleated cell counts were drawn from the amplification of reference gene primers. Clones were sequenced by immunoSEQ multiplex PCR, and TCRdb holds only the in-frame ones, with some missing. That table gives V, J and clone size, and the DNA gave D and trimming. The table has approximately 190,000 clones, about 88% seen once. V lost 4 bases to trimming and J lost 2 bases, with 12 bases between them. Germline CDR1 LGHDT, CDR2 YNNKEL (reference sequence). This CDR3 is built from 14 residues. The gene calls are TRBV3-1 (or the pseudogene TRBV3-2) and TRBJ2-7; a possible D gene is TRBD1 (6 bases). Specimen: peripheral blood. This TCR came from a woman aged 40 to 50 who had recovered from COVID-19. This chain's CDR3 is CASSLTGNAYEQYF. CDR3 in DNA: TGTGCCAGCAGCCTGACAGGAAACGCCTACGAGCAGTACTTC.